A single sample is the source of the 20 T cell receptor beta chains below, sequenced in a study of PD-1 blockade in classical Hodgkin lymphoma. The table came from immunoSEQ multiplex PCR; TCRdb's copy has only in-frame clones and leaves some out. The sample yields approximately 27,000 clones, 89% seen once. Specified time point: newly diagnosed, previously untreated cHL patient sample. Thawed PBMCs were the source of CD4+ T cells, purified by magnetic negative selection. The sample comprised CD4+ T cells from blood. These receptors were collected from a human donor with classical Hodgkin lymphoma.

This sequence joins TRBV5-4 and TRBJ1-3; 8 bases match TRBD1. CDR1 SGHNT and CDR2 YYREEE come from the germline V gene (reference sequence). Trimming at V came to 4 bases and at J to 5 bases, leaving 5 bases not matched to a gene. The CDR3 length is 14 residues. CDR3 region: CASSPGQGRNTIYF. In DNA form, the CDR3 reads TGTGCCAGCAGCCCAGGACAGGGTAGAAACACCATATATTTT.

The rearrangement joins TRBV16 to TRBJ1-2, with a weak D call TRBD1 (5 bases). The CDR3 extends over 15 amino acids. Germline lookup yields CDR1 KGHSY and CDR2 FQNENV. V lost 2 bases and J lost 4, with 14 bases in between. The CDR3 nucleotides are TGTGCCAGCAGCCAACAGGGAGGGATCACCTATGGCTACACCTTC. Residues: CASSQQGGITYGYTF.

This chain uses TRBV10-3 with TRBJ2-1; 7 bases match TRBD2. The CDR3 runs to 13 residues. The junction had 10 bases not matched to a gene; V was cut back by 9 bases and J by 8 bases. The germline V gene has CDR1 ENHRY and CDR2 SYGVKD. The CDR3 sequence: CAMMEGGSDEQFF. The DNA for the CDR3 is TGTGCCATGATGGAGGGAGGGTCTGATGAGCAGTTCTTC.

This chain links TRBV6-5 with TRBJ2-3, with 11 bases aligning to TRBD2. Germline V gives CDR1 MNHEY, CDR2 SVGAGI. The V segment lost 6 bases and the J segment 4 bases; nucleotides outside the gene matches: 6. This CDR3 region has 15 residues. CDR3 region: CASRLAGVPPDTQYF. The DNA of the CDR3 is TGTGCCAGCAGACTAGCGGGAGTCCCCCCAGATACGCAGTATTTT.

This sequence joins TRBV5-1 and TRBJ1-1, with D tentatively TRBD1 (5 bases). The length of the CDR3 is 15 residues. Germline assignment: CDR1 SGHRS and CDR2 YFSETQ. V lost 0 bases and J 7 bases, leaving 16 bases between the germline ends. The CDR3 loop is CASSLALGQPGEAFF. Written as DNA, the CDR3 is TGCGCCAGCAGCTTGGCGCTGGGGCAGCCCGGTGAAGCTTTCTTT.

This chain links TRBV28 with TRBJ2-3; 9 bases align to TRBD1. V trimming: 5 bases; J trimming: 0 bases; junction bases outside the gene matches: 9. The CDR3 is made up of 17 amino acids. CDR1 is MDHEN and CDR2 is SYDVKM in the germline V gene. CDR3 sequence: CASSPPGQGFSTDTQYF. The CDR3 DNA sequence: TGTGCCAGCAGTCCCCCCGGACAGGGGTTTAGCACAGATACGCAGTATTTT.

The count of this clone is one. This chain links TRBV28 with TRBJ2-7; 9 nucleotides match TRBD2. The CDR3 extends over 15 amino acids. V was clipped by 6 bases and J by 3 bases; unmatched bases: 9. The germline V gene has CDR1 MDHEN and CDR2 SYDVKM. CDR3 region: CASSLFAGGDYEQYF. In nucleotides, the CDR3 is TGTGCCAGCAGCCTCTTCGCGGGAGGGGACTACGAGCAGTACTTC.

The chain joins TRBV29-1 to TRBJ2-4; 7 bases line up with TRBD2. The V gene's germline CDR1 is SQVTM and CDR2 ANQGSEA. V trimming: 6 bases; J trimming: 9 bases; junction bases outside the gene matches: 8. This CDR3 has 12 amino acids. This CDR3 reads CSVGGVLGIQYF. The CDR3 DNA sequence: TGCAGCGTGGGGGGGGTCCTCGGCATTCAGTACTTC.

This sequence joins TRBV16 and TRBJ1-1; 11 bases line up with TRBD1. The CDR3 spans 14 residues. Per the germline V gene, CDR1 is KGHSY and CDR2 is FQNENV. The trim removed 4 bases at V and 3 bases at J, leaving 1 base unmatched. The CDR3 DNA is TGTGCCAGCAGCCGGACAGGGGGCGACACTGAAGCTTTCTTT. As protein: CASSRTGGDTEAFF.

DNA of the CDR3: TGTGCCAGCAGTGACCTTCTTACCAGGGGGACTAATGAAAAACTGTTTTTT. This gives the protein CASSDLLTRGTNEKLFF. The chain carries TRBV25-1 and TRBJ1-4; TRBD1 aligns across 7 bases. Unmatched junction bases numbered 9, after V lost 3 bases and J lost 2 bases. CDR1 is MGHDK, CDR2 SYGVNS, per germline. The CDR3 is made up of 17 amino acids.

This chain joins TRBV29-1 and TRBJ2-7, with no clear D. CDR1 is SQVTM and CDR2 is ANQGSEA in the germline V gene. The CDR3 consists of 13 residues. V was shortened by 7 bases and J by 5 bases, with 18 bases between the two germline ends. CDR3 in amino acids: CSAQILGNDEQYF. The CDR3 DNA reads TGCAGCGCCCAAATTCTAGGTAACGACGAGCAGTACTTC.

V usage is TRBV2 and J usage is TRBJ1-1; 9 nucleotides match TRBD1. Germline CDR1 and CDR2: SNHLY and FYNNEI. J gave up 4 bases and V 4 bases, and 4 bases lay outside the gene matches. This CDR3 has 14 residues. This CDR3 reads CASSVDRGSTEAFF. In nucleotides, the CDR3 is TGTGCCAGCAGTGTAGACAGGGGGTCCACTGAAGCTTTCTTT.

This chain uses TRBV18 with TRBJ2-1; D perhaps matches TRBD2 (6 bases). Germline CDR1 KGHSH, CDR2 LQKENI. The CDR3 spans 15 residues. The germline V and J ends were trimmed by 0 bases and 6 bases, with 12 bases remaining between them. This CDR3 is CASSPPGLALNEQFF. Here the CDR3 DNA reads TGTGCCAGCTCACCACCGGGTCTAGCGCTCAATGAGCAGTTCTTC. The whole variable domain, remainder taken from reference TRBV18 and TRBJ2-1, is NAGVMQNPRHLVRRRGQEARLRCSPMKGHSHVYWYRQLPEEGLKFMVYLQKENIIDESGMPKERFSAEFPKEGPSILRIQQVVRGDSAAYFCASSPPGLALNEQFFGPGTRLTVL.

The chain joins TRBV18 to TRBJ2-7; D gene unclear. Trimming shortened V by 2 bases and J by 6 bases, and 11 bases separated the two germline ends. The CDR3 covers 13 residues. Germline loops: CDR1 KGHSH, CDR2 LQKENI. CDR3 in DNA: TGTGCCAGCTCACCAGAGACGCGAGTCGAGCAGTACTTC. Amino acids: CASSPETRVEQYF. Full variable domain (remainder filled in from reference TRBV18 and TRBJ2-7): NAGVMQNPRHLVRRRGQEARLRCSPMKGHSHVYWYRQLPEEGLKFMVYLQKENIIDESGMPKERFSAEFPKEGPSILRIQQVVRGDSAAYFCASSPETRVEQYFGPGTRLTVT.

This clone showed up just a few times. The chain joins TRBV28 to TRBJ2-6; D might be TRBD2 (6 bases). CDR1 is MDHEN and CDR2 is SYDVKM in the germline V gene. The CDR3 is made up of 15 amino acids. The V end was cut by 3 bases, the J end by 3 bases, with 9 bases between. The CDR3 DNA reads TGTGCCAGCAGTTTCACGGGGGATGGGGCCAACGTCCTGACTTTC. Protein sequence: CASSFTGDGANVLTF.

The DNA of the CDR3 is TGCGCCAGCAGCCAAGCCCGACAGGGGATTGGCGAGCAGTACTTC. It yields the protein CASSQARQGIGEQYF. The chain carries TRBV4-3 and TRBJ2-7, with 8 bases fitting TRBD1. The length of the CDR3 is 15 residues. The germline V gene has CDR1 LGHNA and CDR2 YSLEER. V shed 1 base, J shed 6 bases, and the junction held 8 bases outside the gene matches.

This clone was picked up one time. V usage is TRBV5-1 and J usage is TRBJ2-5; D uncertain. The CDR3 has 13 residues. With 4 bases removed from V and 4 bases from J, the gap between germline ends came to 11 bases. Germline V gene lookup returns CDR1 SGHRS and CDR2 YFSETQ. The DNA for the CDR3 is TGCGCCAGCAGCAGAGATTTTCGAGAGACCCAGTACTTC. Its translation: CASSRDFRETQYF.

The chain links TRBV9 to TRBJ2-4; D is ambiguous. In germline, CDR1 is SGDLS, CDR2 YYNGEE. V lost 4 bases and J lost 0, with 8 bases in between. This CDR3 is 14 amino acids long. CDR3 bases: TGTGCCAGCAGCCCCAGACTAGCCAAAAACATTCAGTACTTC. It encodes CASSPRLAKNIQYF.

In this sample, this clone turned up a few times. V usage is TRBV5-1 and J usage is TRBJ1-5; D unclear. The CDR3 extends over 13 amino acids. The V gene lost 3 bases and the J gene lost 2 bases, with 6 bases spanning the gap. CDR1 SGHRS and CDR2 YFSETQ come from the germline V gene. The CDR3 sequence: CASSSQGNQPQHF. The CDR3 DNA is TGCGCCAGCAGCTCTCAAGGCAATCAGCCCCAGCATTTT.

The V and J genes are TRBV18 and TRBJ2-3; 8 bases are shared with TRBD1. The V gene's germline CDR1 is KGHSH and CDR2 LQKENI. The CDR3 is made up of 14 amino acids. V was pared by 3 bases and J by 8 bases, with 7 bases of the junction left unmatched. This CDR3 reads CASSPGQGEATQYF. The CDR3 DNA follows: TGTGCCAGCTCACCCGGACAGGGCGAAGCTACGCAGTATTTT.